This T cell receptor beta chain was obtained from a study of blood T cell repertoires in COVID-19. Study-level background: Collection of acute and convalescent COVID-19 samples took place in the United States, Italy and Spain. The analysed material was cDNA or gDNA that came from T cells, B-cell-depleted T cells, or PBMCs.

This clone appeared a few times. V gave up 4 bases and J gave up 4 bases; unmatched junction bases: 10. Looked up from germline, CDR1 is MNHNS and CDR2 is SASEGT. The CDR3 spans 17 residues. Profiled with immunoSEQ multiplex PCR; TCRdb holds only in-frame clones, not every one. The sample contains around 140,000 clones, 88% of which appear only once. This rearrangement joins TRBV6-1 to TRBJ2-6; 7 bases agree with TRBD1. This receptor was identified in a man between 60 and 75 years old with active or convalescent COVID-19. The sequenced sample consisted of peripheral blood. In nucleotides, the CDR3 is TGTGCCAGCAGTGCATCCCAGGGGGTCTCAGGGGCCAACGTCCTGACTTTC. Translation: CASSASQGVSGANVLTF.